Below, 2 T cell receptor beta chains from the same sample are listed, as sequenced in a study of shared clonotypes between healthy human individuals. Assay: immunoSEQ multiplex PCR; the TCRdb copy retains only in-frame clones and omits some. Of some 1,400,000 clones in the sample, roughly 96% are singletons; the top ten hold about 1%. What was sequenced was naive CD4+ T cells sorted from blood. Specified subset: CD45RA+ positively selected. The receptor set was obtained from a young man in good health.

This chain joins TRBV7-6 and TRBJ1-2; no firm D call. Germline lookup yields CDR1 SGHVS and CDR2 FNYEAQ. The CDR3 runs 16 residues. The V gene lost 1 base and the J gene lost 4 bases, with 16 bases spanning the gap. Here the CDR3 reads CASSLDSGGRPYGYTF. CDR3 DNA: TGTGCCAGCAGCTTAGATTCGGGCGGACGACCCTATGGCTACACCTTC.

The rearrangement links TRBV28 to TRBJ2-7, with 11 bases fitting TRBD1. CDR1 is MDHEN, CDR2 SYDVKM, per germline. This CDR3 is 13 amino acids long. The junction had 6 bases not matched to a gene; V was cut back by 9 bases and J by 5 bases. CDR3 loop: CASTWDRGDEQYF. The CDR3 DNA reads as TGTGCCAGTACCTGGGACAGGGGGGACGAGCAGTACTTC.